The subject of this entry is one T cell receptor beta chain. Per the authors' pipeline: Amplified reference gene primers provided the basis for estimating nucleated cell counts. Sequenced by immunoSEQ multiplex PCR; TCRdb stores in-frame clones only, minus some. V and J calls and clone size are given by that table; D and trimming were obtained from the DNA. This repertoire shows some 160,000 clones, approximately 84% found once; its top ten account for approximately 14%. This record comes from a study of blood T cell repertoires in COVID-19. Study-level information: Researchers got acute and convalescent COVID-19 samples from the United States, Italy and Spain. The analysed material was cDNA or gDNA that came from T cells, B-cell-depleted T cells, or PBMCs.

The CDR3 sequence is 14 residues long. Trimming removed 5 bases at V and 6 bases at J, with 16 bases between. From germline, CDR1 is SGHDN and CDR2 FVKESK. Sequencing was performed on peripheral blood. The receptor was derived from a woman at least 80 years old with acute or convalescent COVID-19. This chain links TRBV14 with TRBJ1-1; no definite D call. This CDR3 is CASSFTGGWSEAFF. The CDR3 nucleotides read TGTGCCAGCAGCTTCACCGGAGGTTGGTCTGAAGCTTTCTTT.